The 21 T cell receptor beta chains below were found in one sample sequenced in a study of blood T cell repertoires in COVID-19. TCRdb's table, derived via immunoSEQ multiplex PCR, lists solely in-frame clones and lacks some. This sample has more than 250,000 clones; approximately 86% occur once, and the top ten carry approximately 2%. The sample consisted of peripheral blood. Receptor source: a woman younger than 45 who had recovered from COVID-19.

The chain links TRBV12-3 or TRBV12-4 to TRBJ2-7; 7 bases are a match to TRBD1. Trimming at V came to 5 bases and at J to 2 bases, leaving 3 bases not matched to a gene. The CDR3 runs to 13 residues. CDR3 sequence: CASSDRAPYEQYF. CDR3 coding DNA: TGTGCCAGCAGTGACAGGGCCCCCTACGAGCAGTACTTC.

The rearrangement joins TRBV23-1 to TRBJ2-3, with TRBD1 identical over 7 bases. TRBV23-1 is classed as an ORF, of uncertain function. V shed 2 bases, J shed 2 bases, and the junction held 7 bases outside the gene matches. The CDR3 spans 16 residues. The CDR3 region is CASSQTRTGYTDTQYF. As DNA, the CDR3 is TGCGCCAGCAGTCAAACGAGGACAGGATACACAGATACGCAGTATTTT.

The rearrangement links TRBV27 to TRBJ2-7; TRBD2 matches at 7 bases. Germline assignment: CDR1 MNHEY and CDR2 SMNVEV (reference sequence). Trimming took 3 bases from V and 0 from J; bases not matched to a gene: 5. The CDR3 spans 15 residues. The CDR3 DNA is TGTGCCAGCAGTTTTGCTAGCGGTGTCTCCTACGAGCAGTACTTC. Translation gives CASSFASGVSYEQYF.

This clone came up once. The rearrangement joins TRBV3-1 (or the pseudogene TRBV3-2) to TRBJ2-7; TRBD1 might be the D (6 bases). The V gene lost 4 bases and the J gene lost 1 base, with 8 bases spanning the gap. The CDR3 is 13 amino acids. The germline gives CDR1 LGHDT, CDR2 YNNKEL (reference sequence). The CDR3 sequence is CASSPTGSYEQYF. The CDR3 DNA reads as TGTGCCAGCAGCCCAACAGGGTCCTACGAGCAGTACTTC.

This clone turned up a few times. The chain couples TRBV6-5 to TRBJ1-5, with TRBD1 matching 7 bases. Trimming took 11 bases from V and 0 from J; bases not matched to a gene: 4. This CDR3 has 13 amino acids. From germline, CDR1 is MNHEY and CDR2 SVGAGI. The CDR3 DNA reads TGTGCCGCGGGACAGTATAGCAATCAGCCCCAGCATTTT. Translated: CAAGQYSNQPQHF.

The rearrangement uses TRBV7-9 and TRBJ2-7; no clear D. The CDR3 extends over 13 amino acids. V gave up 6 bases and J gave up 0 bases, with 9 bases separating them. Germline V gives CDR1 SEHNR, CDR2 FQNEAQ (reference sequence). Here the CDR3 DNA reads TGTGCCAGCAGATCCGACAACTCCTACGAGCAGTACTTC. As protein: CASRSDNSYEQYF.

The chain joins TRBV5-1 to TRBJ2-3, with D possibly being TRBD2 (5 bases). Germline V lookup: CDR1 SGHRS, CDR2 YFSETQ. Trimming removed 0 bases from V and 1 base from J, with 27 bases in between. This CDR3 region has 21 residues. The CDR3 nucleotides are TGCGCCAGCAGCTTGGCCGCCTCCTCCGTCGTGGGCTTCGGGGGCACAGATACGCAGTATTTT. Its protein product is CASSLAASSVVGFGGTDTQYF.

This clone has just one count. The genes are TRBV4-1 and TRBJ2-5; 9 positions match TRBD1. Germline lookup yields CDR1 MGHRA and CDR2 YSYEKL. This CDR3 has 14 residues. The trim removed 2 bases at V and 5 bases at J, leaving 3 bases unmatched. In DNA, the CDR3 is TGCGCCAGCAGCCAACAGGACAGGGGTGAGACCCAGTACTTC. Protein: CASSQQDRGETQYF.

The CDR3 coding sequence is TGTGCCAGCAGTAGTGGCAGGTCCTACGAGCAGTACTTC. Encoded protein: CASSSGRSYEQYF. This chain joins TRBV13 and TRBJ2-7; unclear D gene. Germline values: CDR1 PRHDT, CDR2 FYEKMQ (reference sequence). V lost 6 bases, J lost 1 base, and 10 bases lay in between. The CDR3 is 13 residues long.

V and J are TRBV28 and TRBJ2-5; 8 bases line up with TRBD2. V shed 3 bases, J shed 5 bases, and the junction held 2 bases outside the gene matches. Looked up from germline, CDR1 is MDHEN and CDR2 is SYDVKM. The length of the CDR3 is 13 residues. CDR3 loop: CASSFSGSETQYF. Here the CDR3 DNA reads TGTGCCAGCAGTTTCAGCGGGAGTGAGACCCAGTACTTC. The full variable domain, its missing parts supplied by reference TRBV28 and TRBJ2-5, is DVKVTQSSRYLVKRTGEKVFLECVQDMDHENMFWYRQDPGLGLRLIYFSYDVKMKEKGDIPEGYSVSREKKERFSLILESASTNQTSMYLCASSFSGSETQYFGPGTRLLVL.

The rearrangement links TRBV28 to TRBJ2-7; TRBD1 aligns across 7 bases. CDR1 and CDR2 from the germline V gene are MDHEN and SYDVKM. Trimming at V came to 3 bases and at J to 4 bases, leaving 0 bases not matched to a gene. CDR3 size: 12 residues. CDR3 nucleotide sequence: TGTGCCAGCAGTTTGACAGGGTACGAGCAGTACTTC. This translates into CASSLTGYEQYF.

In its sample, this clone was seen once. This chain links TRBV12-5 with TRBJ2-5, with D maybe TRBD1 (5 bases). V was cut by 1 base and J by 13 bases, with 16 bases left in between. CDR3 length: 13 residues. The germline V gene has CDR1 LGHNT and CDR2 FRNRAP. In DNA form, the CDR3 reads TGTGCTAGTGGTTTGGACCTTCGGCGACAGCTGTACTTC. Translated, it gives CASGLDLRRQLYF.

This chain connects TRBV7-9 to TRBJ2-7, with 7 bases matching TRBD1. With V trimmed by 5 bases and J by 2 bases, 6 bases remained unmatched. The CDR3 contains 14 residues. Germline loops: CDR1 SEHNR, CDR2 FQNEAQ (reference sequence). The CDR3 nucleotides are TGTGCCAGCAGCCCCCGGGACAGTACCTACGAGCAGTACTTC. Translated: CASSPRDSTYEQYF.

The rearrangement links TRBV14 to TRBJ2-3; the match to TRBD2 covers 10 bases. The CDR3 is made up of 16 amino acids. After removal of 2 bases from V and 3 bases from J, the junction contained 5 bases not matched to a gene. CDR1 and CDR2 (germline): SGHDN, FVKESK. CDR3 DNA sequence: TGTGCCAGCAGCCAAAGCCTAGCGGGAGTAACAGATACGCAGTATTTT. Its translation: CASSQSLAGVTDTQYF.

This chain uses TRBV11-3 with TRBJ2-1; TRBD2 is a possible D gene (6 bases). The CDR3 runs to 15 residues. Trimming removed 4 bases from V and 2 bases from J, with 12 bases in between. Germline CDR1 reads SGHNT; CDR2 reads YENEEA. CDR3 bases: TGTGCCAGCAGCTCCGGGGACTCGGCCTACAATGAGCAGTTCTTC. It encodes CASSSGDSAYNEQFF.

The genes are TRBV2 and TRBJ2-7; TRBD1 is a possible D gene (6 bases). CDR1 is SNHLY, CDR2 FYNNEI, per germline. The CDR3 contains 13 residues. With 6 bases removed from V and 4 bases from J, the gap between germline ends came to 13 bases. Written as DNA, the CDR3 is TGTGCCAGCAGCCCTGACAGGCCATACGAGCAGTACTTC. It translates to CASSPDRPYEQYF.

The V gene is TRBV18, the J gene TRBJ1-4; D not resolved. V lost 2 bases and J lost 1, with 17 bases in between. CDR1 and CDR2 (germline): KGHSH, LQKENI. This CDR3 is 18 amino acids long. For the CDR3, the DNA is TGTGCCAGCTCACCAATTCTTCCGGAGGGAAGAACTAATGAAAAACTGTTTTTT. Protein product: CASSPILPEGRTNEKLFF.

This chain connects TRBV6-4 to TRBJ2-2; TRBD1 is a possible D gene (6 bases). V lost 5 bases and J lost 4, with 11 bases in between. The CDR3 sequence is 14 residues long. Germline V CDR1 and CDR2: MRHNA, SNTAGT. The CDR3 loop reads CASSPGTTTGELFF. The CDR3 DNA sequence: TGTGCCAGCAGTCCCGGGACAACCACCGGGGAGCTGTTTTTT.

About this clone itself: Other DNA variants within this sample encode the same CDR3. CDR3 region: CATSRVAGGPETQYF. The CDR3 DNA follows: TGTGCCACCAGCAGAGTCGCGGGGGGCCCCGAGACCCAGTACTTC. The chain recombines TRBV15 with TRBJ2-5, with 8 bases fitting TRBD2. CDR1 and CDR2 from the germline V gene are LNHNV and YYDKDF (reference sequence). The CDR3 has 15 residues. Losses at the gene ends were 1 base for V and 5 bases for J; bases not matched to a gene: 6.

V and J are TRBV11-2 and TRBJ2-5, with 7 bases lining up with TRBD2. CDR1 is SGHAT and CDR2 is FQNNGV in the germline V gene. The J segment lost 5 bases and the V segment lost 5 bases, leaving 5 bases of the junction unmatched. This CDR3 contains 13 residues. Here the CDR3 reads CASSGGVWETQYF. In nucleotides, the CDR3 is TGTGCCAGCAGCGGGGGGGTGTGGGAGACCCAGTACTTC. The whole variable domain, filled in from reference TRBV11-2 and TRBJ2-5, reads EAGVAQSPRYKIIEKRQSVAFWCNPISGHATLYWYQQILGQGPKLLIQFQNNGVVDDSQLPKDRFSAERLKGVDSTLKIQPAKLEDSAVYLCASSGGVWETQYFGPGTRLLVL.

This clone was observed once. The chain joins TRBV28 to TRBJ1-2, with D unclear. Germline V gives CDR1 MDHEN, CDR2 SYDVKM. Trimming took 6 bases from V and 6 from J, leaving 26 bases between them. The CDR3 runs 17 residues. The CDR3 sequence: CASSRALGAGDFNGYTF. As DNA, the CDR3 is TGTGCCAGCAGCAGAGCTCTGGGAGCTGGGGATTTCAATGGCTACACCTTC.